A selection of T cell receptor beta chains follows, all from one sample in a study of blood T cells in healthy people across ages. TCRdb redid the calling of the 5' RACE reads with MiXCR, one entry per CDR3 protein. Counted here are some 1.5 million distinct CDR3 sequences, about 28% occurring once; the ten biggest clones make up roughly 8%. Sequenced: blood. These receptors all stem from a woman in her 30s in good health. Each CDR3 is given with its conserved first and last residue. D genes are given only for firm matches. Clone size is given for some rows only: seen once, a few or many times, or a class if the clone is expanded.

V	D	J	size	DNA	CDR3
TRBV6-2/TRBV6-3	.	TRBJ1-2	many	TGTGCCAGCAGTTACTCGACAGGCCTGGCCACCTTC	CASSYSTGLATF
TRBV7-2	.	TRBJ2-7	.	TGTGCCGGCAGCTCACAGCCTGGACACTCCTACGAGCAGTACTTC	CAGSSQPGHSYEQYF
TRBV7-9	TRBD2	TRBJ2-7	many	TGTGCCAGCAGCTCAACTAGCGGACTCTACGAGCAGTACTTC	CASSSTSGLYEQYF
TRBV20-1	.	TRBJ2-1	.	TGCAGTGCTAGAGTGGGAGCCCGGGACCCGAGGACCAATGAGCAGTTCTTC	CSARVGARDPRTNEQFF
TRBV24-1	.	TRBJ2-2	.	TGTGCCACCAGTGGCACAGGGACCGGGGAGCTGTTTTTT	CATSGTGTGELFF
TRBV18	.	TRBJ2-1	few	TGTGCCAGCTCACCTAGGGAGTTTGAGCAGTTCTTC	CASSPREFEQFF
TRBV6-6	TRBD1	TRBJ1-5	.	TGTGCCAGCAGCTTGGACAGGGGCACGGTGTGGCCCCAGCATTTT	CASSLDRGTVWPQHF
TRBV12-3/TRBV12-4	.	TRBJ2-7	many	TGTGCCAGCAGTTCCGTGGGGGGCTACGAGCAGTACTTC	CASSSVGGYEQYF
TRBV20-1	.	TRBJ1-6	.	TGCAGTGCTAGAGGCAGCTCCCATAATTCACCCCTCCACTTT	CSARGSSHNSPLHF
TRBV7-3	.	TRBJ2-1	few	TGTGCCAGCAGCTTAGGGGGGGGCTTCTCCTACAATGAGCAGTTCTTC	CASSLGGGFSYNEQFF
TRBV9	.	TRBJ2-6	.	TGTGCCAGCGGGGGCGGAGGCCACCCCTCCTCTGGGGCCAACGTCCTGACTTTC	CASGGGGHPSSGANVLTF
TRBV10-3	.	TRBJ2-1	.	TGTGTCATCAGTGCAGGGGCACAGAGCTCCTACAATGAGCAGTTCTTC	CVISAGAQSSYNEQFF
TRBV27	TRBD1	TRBJ2-7	.	TGTGCCAGCAGTTTGCTCGGACAGGGGACGCCCTACGAGCAGTACTTC	CASSLLGQGTPYEQYF
TRBV4-3	TRBD1	TRBJ1-4	.	TGCGCCAGCAGCCAAGAAGATGACAGGGTGACTAATGAAGAACTGTTTTTT	CASSQEDDRVTNEELFF
TRBV3-1	TRBD1	TRBJ1-2	.	TGTGCCAGCAGCCAGCAAATGGGACAGCGGAATGGCTACACCTTC	CASSQQMGQRNGYTF
TRBV14	TRBD2	TRBJ2-1	.	TGTGCCAGCAGCCACGACAGGGGACTAGCGGGCAATGAGCAGTTCTTC	CASSHDRGLAGNEQFF
TRBV10-3	TRBD1	TRBJ2-1	many	TGTGCCATCAGTGAACAGGGGCAACACAATGAGCAGTTCTTC	CAISEQGQHNEQFF
TRBV7-2	.	TRBJ2-3	few	TGTGCCAGCAGCTTAGCGGAAGCTATAGATACGCAGTATTTT	CASSLAEAIDTQYF
TRBV29-1	TRBD1	TRBJ2-7	many	TGCAGCGTTGAAATCGCCGGGACAGGGCTATACGAGCAGTACTTC	CSVEIAGTGLYEQYF
TRBV4-1	TRBD2	TRBJ2-1	few	TGCGCCAGCAGCCAAAGCGGAGCGGGGGGAGTCAATGAGCAGTTCTTC	CASSQSGAGGVNEQFF
TRBV5-1	.	TRBJ2-2	.	TGCGCCAGCACAGGTGACGGGGGTTACACCGGGGAGCTGTTTTTT	CASTGDGGYTGELFF
TRBV20-1	TRBD2	TRBJ2-1	few	TGCAGTGCTAACCTAGCGGCCTCTCGGTTCTTC	CSANLAASRFF
TRBV15	TRBD2	TRBJ2-3	.	TGTGCCACCAGCAGAGATCTCTGGCGGGGGGCGAGCACAGATACGCAGTATTTT	CATSRDLWRGASTDTQYF
TRBV6-6	.	TRBJ2-4	.	TGTGCCAGCAGGAGGCCACCGGACCTAAACATTCAGTACTTC	CASRRPPDLNIQYF
TRBV20-1	TRBD2	TRBJ2-5	few	TGCAGTGCTAGATGGTCGGGAGGGGAGACCCAGTACTTC	CSARWSGGETQYF
TRBV18	.	TRBJ2-5	.	TGTGCCAGCTCACCACCCGAGACTCCTCAAGAGACCCAGTACTTC	CASSPPETPQETQYF
TRBV5-1	.	TRBJ2-1	many	TGCGCCAGCAGCCCCGCTCATCCTAATGAGCAGTTCTTC	CASSPAHPNEQFF
TRBV5-5	.	TRBJ1-1	.	TGTGCCAGCAGCTTCCAGGGCCCTGAAGCTTTCTTT	CASSFQGPEAFF
TRBV4-1	.	TRBJ1-5	many	TGCGCCAGCAGCCAAGAACAGAACAGCTATTTCAATCAGCCCCAGCATTTT	CASSQEQNSYFNQPQHF
TRBV7-2	.	TRBJ2-7	few	TGTGCCAGCAGCTTGAGACTCTCCAAGGAGCAGTACTTC	CASSLRLSKEQYF
TRBV5-1	TRBD1	TRBJ2-7	many	TGCGCCAGCAGACTCGGGACAGACAGCTACGAGCAGTACTTC	CASRLGTDSYEQYF
TRBV7-9	.	TRBJ2-1	few	TGTGCCAGCAGCCCGCCGGGACCCAGAACCAATGAGCAGTTCTTC	CASSPPGPRTNEQFF
TRBV20-1	.	TRBJ2-5	few	TGCAGTGCTAGAGATTACGGGGCCTTGAGAGAGACCCAGTACTTC	CSARDYGALRETQYF
TRBV7-9	.	TRBJ2-7	many	TGTGCCAGCAGCCCCCTGGGCGGTAAATACGAGCAGTACTTC	CASSPLGGKYEQYF
TRBV12-3/TRBV12-4	.	TRBJ1-4	.	TGTGCCAGCACCCGAAGAGAAAAACTGTTTTTT	CASTRREKLFF
TRBV28	.	TRBJ1-5	.	TGTGCCAGCACTTCCGAATGGGTTAGCAATCAGCCCCAGCATTTT	CASTSEWVSNQPQHF
TRBV6-5	.	TRBJ1-6	.	TGTGCCAGCAGTTCGGCGGGACAAAATAATTCACACCTCCACTTT	CASSSAGQNNSHLHF
TRBV28	TRBD1	TRBJ2-5	.	TGTGCCAGCAGTCCCCGACAGGGGTTCAAGGAGACCCAGTACTTC	CASSPRQGFKETQYF
TRBV6-5	.	TRBJ1-2	.	TGTGCCAGCAGTCTCTCCAGTGGGGGCTATGGCTACACCTTC	CASSLSSGGYGYTF
TRBV7-2	TRBD2	TRBJ2-4	many	TGTGCCAGCAGCTTAGGTAGCGGGGCCAAAAACATTCAGTACTTC	CASSLGSGAKNIQYF
TRBV2	TRBD1	TRBJ1-2	few	TGTGCCAGCAGTGAGGGACAGGGGGCGCCGGGCTACACCTTC	CASSEGQGAPGYTF
TRBV9	TRBD2	TRBJ2-4	.	TGTGTCAGCAGCGGCAACAGCGGGGGGGTCGCCATTCAGTACTTC	CVSSGNSGGVAIQYF
TRBV20-1	.	TRBJ1-6	.	TGCAGTGCTAGAGTGGCAGATAATTCACCCCTCCACTTT	CSARVADNSPLHF
TRBV4-3	TRBD2	TRBJ2-3	few	TGCGCCAGCAGCCAAGACGGGACTAGCGGGAGATATACGCAGTATTTT	CASSQDGTSGRYTQYF
TRBV15	.	TRBJ2-1	.	TGTGCCACCAGCAGAGGAGGCGGCAGGGAGTACAATGAGCAGTTCTTC	CATSRGGGREYNEQFF
TRBV29-1	.	TRBJ2-7	many	TGCAGCGTTGGTCGGGTTGCAGGAAACTACGAGCAGTACTTC	CSVGRVAGNYEQYF